The 6 T cell receptor beta chains below were found in one sample sequenced in a study of blood T cell repertoires in COVID-19 (TCRdb year 2020). Library preparation used the immunoSEQ multiplex PCR assay. TCRdb's version of the immuneACCESS table is confined to in-frame rearrangements and falls short of the full clone set. An unresolved V gene accounts for under half of the shortfall where checked; the remainder is of unknown origin. The sample profile shows more than 250,000 clones; 85% of them were found once. About 5.1% of the sample lies in the top ten. Source material: peripheral blood. These receptors came from a man between 50 and 59 years old with active or convalescent COVID-19.

The V gene is TRBV5-6, the J gene TRBJ2-3, with 7 positions matching TRBD2. J was trimmed by 2 bases and V by 10 bases; bases with no gene match: 10. This CDR3 contains 14 residues. Germline V gene sequence: CDR1 SGHDT, CDR2 YYEEEE. For the CDR3, the DNA is TGTGCCCGGGGGGAGGGGCGGGACACAGATACGCAGTATTTT. As protein: CARGEGRDTDTQYF.

The chain has TRBV28 and TRBJ2-7, with D possibly matching TRBD1 (6 bases). Germline V CDR1 and CDR2: MDHEN, SYDVKM. This CDR3 comprises 15 residues. With 6 bases removed from V and 8 bases from J, the gap between germline ends came to 23 bases. CDR3 DNA sequence: TGTGCCAGCAGACCAACCGGGCCACAGGGATCCAAGCAGTACTTC. Its protein product is CASRPTGPQGSKQYF.

This chain links TRBV28 with TRBJ1-1, with a tentative D call TRBD1 (6 bases). Trimming stripped 2 bases from V and 1 base from J, with 11 bases between. CDR1 is MDHEN, CDR2 SYDVKM, per germline. The CDR3 runs 15 residues. The CDR3 DNA reads as TGTGCCAGCAGTTTAGGAGGACAGACGAACACTGAAGCTTTCTTT. Its protein is CASSLGGQTNTEAFF. Complete variable domain (other parts from reference TRBV28 and TRBJ1-1): DVKVTQSSRYLVKRTGEKVFLECVQDMDHENMFWYRQDPGLGLRLIYFSYDVKMKEKGDIPEGYSVSREKKERFSLILESASTNQTSMYLCASSLGGQTNTEAFFGQGTRLTVV.

This sequence joins TRBV4-1 and TRBJ2-3; TRBD2 matches at 14 bases. The CDR3 extends over 19 amino acids. With 3 bases clipped from V and 5 bases from J, the junction kept 13 bases outside the gene matches. Germline CDR1 MGHRA, CDR2 YSYEKL. CDR3 DNA: TGCGCCAGCAGCCACGAGCCGGGACTAGCGGGAGCCCAGAGAGATACGCAGTATTTT. Translated: CASSHEPGLAGAQRDTQYF.

The chain recombines TRBV7-2 with TRBJ2-1, with 13 bases lining up with TRBD2. In germline, CDR1 is SGHTA, CDR2 FQGNSA. The length of the CDR3 is 16 residues. Trimming removed 2 bases from V and 6 bases from J; junction bases left unmatched: 4. CDR3 DNA sequence: TGTGCCAGCAGCTTATGGACTAGCGGGAGATCCAATGAGCAGTTCTTC. It specifies CASSLWTSGRSNEQFF.

This clone came up once. J is TRBJ1-5 and V is TRBV6-5; TRBD1 aligns across 9 bases. The trim removed 7 bases at V and 7 bases at J, leaving 5 bases unmatched. Looked up from germline, CDR1 is MNHEY and CDR2 is SVGAGI. The CDR3 has 13 amino acids. The CDR3 loop reads CASMGDRAQPQHF. In nucleotides, the CDR3 is TGTGCCAGCATGGGGGACAGGGCACAGCCCCAGCATTTT.